This TCR beta chain was identified during a study of identifying expanded T cells in peripheral blood. Findings of the study overall: Differentially abundant clones: around 1.1 between replicates, about 15 at around 2 weeks, under 25 at four. Approximately 2-week clone count variance significantly increased as total template count grew.

Using immunoSEQ multiplex PCR, the repertoire was profiled, and TCRdb retains in-frame clones only, with some absent. The table has some 81,000 clones, roughly 81% seen once. This clone was counted between two and nine times. What it binds is not known. Germline assignment: CDR1 SQVTM and CDR2 ANQGSEA. Trimming cost V 6 bases and J 9 bases, with 18 bases left between them. This CDR3 is built from 12 residues. No infections or other immune events were documented during collection. The rearrangement links TRBV29-1 to TRBJ2-7; either TRBD1 or TRBD2 may fit D (5 bases each). This sequence originates from a person between 18 and 70 years old in good health. The source material was blood. The CDR3 nucleotides are TGCAGCGTGGCGGACATGAGAGGAGGGCAGTACTTC. Its translation: CSVADMRGGQYF.